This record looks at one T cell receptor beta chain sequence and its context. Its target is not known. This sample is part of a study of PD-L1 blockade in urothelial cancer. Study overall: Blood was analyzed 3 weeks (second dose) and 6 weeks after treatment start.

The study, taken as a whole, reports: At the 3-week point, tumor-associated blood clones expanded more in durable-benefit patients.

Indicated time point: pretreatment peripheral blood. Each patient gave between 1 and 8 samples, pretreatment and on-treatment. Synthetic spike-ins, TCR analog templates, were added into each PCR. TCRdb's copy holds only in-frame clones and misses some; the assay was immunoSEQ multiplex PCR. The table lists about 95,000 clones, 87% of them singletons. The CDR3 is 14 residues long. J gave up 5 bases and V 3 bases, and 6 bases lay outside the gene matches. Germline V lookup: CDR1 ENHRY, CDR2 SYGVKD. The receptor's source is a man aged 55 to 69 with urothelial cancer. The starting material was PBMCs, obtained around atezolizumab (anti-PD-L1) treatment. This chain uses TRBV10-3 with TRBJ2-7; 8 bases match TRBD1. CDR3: CAISDRTGSNEQYF. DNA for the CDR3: TGTGCCATCAGTGACCGGACAGGGTCTAACGAGCAGTACTTC.